The clone carrying this T cell receptor beta chain was detected only once. This sample was taken from a study of blood T cell repertoires in COVID-19. Background on the study: Acute-phase and convalescent COVID-19 samples originated in the United States, Italy and Spain. The analysed material was cDNA or gDNA that came from T cells, B-cell-depleted T cells, or PBMCs.

The authors' processing: Amplification of reference gene primers provided the estimated nucleated cell counts. Sequencing was performed with immunoSEQ multiplex PCR; in TCRdb, only in-frame clones are kept and a portion is missing. That table supplies the V and J calls and clone size; D and trimming were determined from the DNA. The table records 110,000 or so clones, around 79% of them present only once. Deletions cut 7 bases from V and 6 bases from J, with 15 bases between. The germline CDR1 and CDR2 sequences are MNHEY and SVGAGI. The CDR3 extends over 14 amino acids. The gene calls are TRBV6-5 and TRBJ1-4, with D possibly being TRBD1 (6 bases). The TCR originated in a man aged 50-59 years with acute or convalescent COVID-19. The sequenced sample was peripheral blood. For the CDR3, the DNA is TGTGCCAGCATCTTACAGGGCGGTTATGAAAAACTGTTTTTT. Translated: CASILQGGYEKLFF.